This T cell receptor beta chain emerged from a study of T cells in localized non-small cell lung cancer. Whole-study results and caveats: Detection in adjacent lung was observed for a median 57 of the top 100 tumor clones. Higher blood T cell density went with longer overall survival.

This clone appeared a single time. The antigen is undetermined. Trimming took off 5 bases at V and 3 bases at J, with 20 bases between the two ends. CDR1 and CDR2 from the germline V gene are SGHVS and FNYEAQ. The CDR3 runs to 16 residues. The method was immunoSEQ multiplex PCR; TCRdb's version includes in-frame clones alone and lacks a portion of them. The table has about 11,000 clones, roughly four fifths seen once. The rearrangement links TRBV7-6 to TRBJ2-7; D could derive from TRBD1 or TRBD2 (7 bases each). This clonotype originated in a female donor over 55 with stage II lung adenocarcinoma. The sample was peripheral blood mononuclear cells, taken before any cancer treatment. CDR3 in amino acids: CASSPEGGTVVYEQYF. The DNA for the CDR3 is TGTGCCAGCAGCCCTGAGGGGGGGACAGTCGTCTACGAGCAGTACTTC.